A selection of T cell receptor beta chains follows, all from one sample in a study of response to subunit inactivated influenza vaccine. TCRdb reprocessed the RT-PCR reads via MiXCR and lists one record per CDR3 protein. The sample yields more than 550,000 distinct CDR3 sequences, about 11% seen once. Another study also made use of these data, one on T cells expressing NK-cell markers.

The sequencing used PBMCs from blood, collected on the day of vaccination. The receptors were sampled from a man aged 50-60 years who received an inactivated influenza vaccine. The CDR3 runs from the conserved cysteine through the conserved F or W. Each record gives: clone size, V gene, D gene, J gene, CDR3 protein, CDR3 DNA. D genes are given only for firm matches. Clone size is shown for a subset of rows, as once, few, many or a class of expanded clone.

size: many; V: TRBV9; D: NA; J: TRBJ1-2; CDR3: CASSVEGANYGYTF; DNA: TGTGCCAGCAGCGTAGAAGGGGCTAACTATGGCTACACCTTC
size: few; V: TRBV18; D: NA; J: TRBJ2-2; CDR3: CASSPPQGTGELFF; DNA: TGTGCCAGCTCACCGCCACAAGGCACCGGGGAGCTGTTTTTT
size: few; V: TRBV4-1; D: TRBD1; J: TRBJ2-2; CDR3: CASRRRTGVTGELFF; DNA: TGCGCCAGCAGGAGGAGGACAGGGGTAACCGGGGAGCTGTTTTTT
size: few; V: TRBV7-2; D: NA; J: TRBJ2-3; CDR3: CASSFFRNTDTQYF; DNA: TGTGCCAGCAGCTTTTTCCGTAACACAGATACGCAGTATTTT
size: NA; V: TRBV5-1; D: NA; J: TRBJ2-2; CDR3: CASSGTLGGELFF; DNA: TGCGCCAGCAGCGGGACTCTGGGCGGGGAGCTGTTTTTT
size: NA; V: TRBV12-3/TRBV12-4; D: TRBD2; J: TRBJ2-2; CDR3: CASTLRGRGAGELFF; DNA: TGTGCCAGCACCCTACGGGGTCGGGGGGCCGGGGAGCTGTTTTTT
size: few; V: TRBV7-9; D: NA; J: TRBJ2-1; CDR3: CASSLEGTRRLNEQFF; DNA: TGTGCCAGCAGCTTAGAAGGGACACGGCGGCTGAATGAGCAGTTCTTC
size: NA; V: TRBV9; D: NA; J: TRBJ1-3; CDR3: CASSEGGPLSSGNTIYF; DNA: TGTGCCAGCAGCGAGGGGGGACCGTTGAGCTCTGGAAACACCATATATTTT
size: few; V: TRBV7-2; D: NA; J: TRBJ2-3; CDR3: CASRRLQESTDTQYF; DNA: TGTGCCAGCAGGAGACTTCAAGAAAGCACAGATACGCAGTATTTT
size: few; V: TRBV6-2/TRBV6-3; D: NA; J: TRBJ2-7; CDR3: CASSSDSIYYEQYF; DNA: TGTGCCAGCAGTTCCGACTCGATTTACTACGAGCAGTACTTC
size: NA; V: TRBV4-3; D: NA; J: TRBJ2-5; CDR3: CASSRQAGETQYF; DNA: TGCGCCAGCTCCAGACAGGCCGGAGAGACCCAGTACTTC
size: NA; V: TRBV9; D: NA; J: TRBJ2-1; CDR3: CASSPLGAGDPYNEQFF; DNA: TGTGCCAGCAGCCCACTGGGGGCGGGAGATCCCTACAATGAGCAGTTCTTC
size: NA; V: TRBV28; D: NA; J: TRBJ2-1; CDR3: CASLRRGNLRNEQFF; DNA: TGTGCCAGCCTACGCCGAGGGAATCTGCGCAATGAGCAGTTCTTC
size: NA; V: TRBV28; D: TRBD1; J: TRBJ1-2; CDR3: CASRYPRDRGRGGYTF; DNA: TGTGCCAGCAGATATCCAAGGGACAGGGGGCGCGGTGGCTACACCTTC
size: few; V: TRBV12-3/TRBV12-4; D: NA; J: TRBJ1-4; CDR3: CASRGGLGEKLFF; DNA: TGTGCCAGCAGGGGAGGATTGGGCGAAAAACTGTTTTTT
size: NA; V: TRBV28; D: NA; J: TRBJ2-5; CDR3: CALRGAGQTQYF; DNA: TGTGCCCTCCGGGGGGCAGGCCAGACCCAGTACTTC
size: many; V: TRBV11-2; D: NA; J: TRBJ2-5; CDR3: CASSLDAETQYF; DNA: TGTGCCAGCAGCTTAGATGCAGAGACCCAGTACTTC
size: many; V: TRBV12-3/TRBV12-4; D: NA; J: TRBJ2-7; CDR3: CASSPEFSEQYF; DNA: TGTGCCAGCAGTCCCGAATTTAGCGAGCAGTACTTC
size: NA; V: TRBV19; D: NA; J: TRBJ1-1; CDR3: CASSTLSEAFF; DNA: TGTGCCAGTAGTACCCTCTCTGAAGCTTTCTTT
size: NA; V: TRBV25-1; D: TRBD2; J: TRBJ2-7; CDR3: CASSMSGGPYEQYF; DNA: TGTGCCAGCAGTATGTCGGGAGGGCCCTACGAGCAGTACTTC
size: many; V: TRBV6-2/TRBV6-3; D: NA; J: TRBJ1-5; CDR3: CASKPAKIDQPQHF; DNA: TGTGCCAGCAAACCCGCCAAGATTGATCAGCCCCAGCATTTT
size: once; V: TRBV7-8; D: TRBD2; J: TRBJ2-1; CDR3: CASSSGRGNEQFF; DNA: TGTGCCAGCAGCTCAGGGCGGGGGAATGAGCAGTTCTTC
size: many; V: TRBV5-1; D: NA; J: TRBJ1-4; CDR3: CASSLGMRMEKLFF; DNA: TGCGCCAGCAGCTTGGGAATGAGGATGGAAAAACTGTTTTTT
size: NA; V: TRBV4-3; D: NA; J: TRBJ1-5; CDR3: CASSQDWAGEDNQPQHF; DNA: TGCGCCAGCAGCCAAGATTGGGCAGGGGAGGACAATCAGCCCCAGCATTTT
size: NA; V: TRBV7-2; D: TRBD1; J: TRBJ2-4; CDR3: CASSRPGQLAKNIQYF; DNA: TGTGCCAGCAGCCGACCGGGACAGCTAGCCAAAAACATTCAGTACTTC
size: few; V: TRBV7-9; D: NA; J: TRBJ2-3; CDR3: CASSTTGPDTQYF; DNA: TGTGCCAGCAGTACTACAGGGCCCGATACGCAGTATTTT
size: many; V: TRBV7-6; D: NA; J: TRBJ2-2; CDR3: CASSLLLGQSNTGELFF; DNA: TGTGCCAGCAGCTTATTGTTGGGACAATCGAACACCGGGGAGCTGTTTTTT
size: many; V: TRBV12-3/TRBV12-4; D: NA; J: TRBJ2-7; CDR3: CASSFGASYEQYF; DNA: TGTGCCAGCAGTTTTGGGGCCTCCTACGAGCAGTACTTC